Sequencing of this T cell receptor (beta chain) was carried out in a study of beta chain features in type 1 diabetes. This clone was counted between two and nine times. Expressed TCRB transcripts were sequenced because the isolated RNA had all been reverse transcribed beforehand. Measured with immunoSEQ multiplex PCR; TCRdb has only the in-frame clones, and not every one. Here the sample spans roughly 500,000 clones, 30% being singletons. Unmatched junction bases numbered 6, after V lost 4 bases and J lost 4 bases. Germline CDR1 reads LGHNA; CDR2 reads YSLEER. CDR3 length equals 15 residues. The sequence was collected from a man aged 18 to 30 in good health. Sequenced input: naive CD4+ T cells from blood. The chain joins TRBV4-3 to TRBJ2-5; 10 bases map to TRBD1. In nucleotides, the CDR3 is TGCGCCAGCAGCCTAGACAGGGGGCGAGGAGAGACCCAGTACTTC. Amino acid sequence: CASSLDRGRGETQYF.